A single sample is the source of the 14 T cell receptor beta chains below, sequenced in a study of molecular identifiers for immune sequencing clone quantification. Via MiXCR, TCRdb re-called the PCR reads, giving one row per CDR3 protein. This sample has 79,000 or so distinct CDR3 sequences; roughly 23% occur once, and the top ten carry approximately 0.78%. The specimen was naive CD8+ T cells from blood, with Jurkat cell RNA spiked in. Documented subset: FACS-sorted CD8+CD4-CCR7+CD45RA+ naive T cells. The source is a human donor in good health. Some libraries in this study had Jurkat cell RNA spiked in.

The table lists this clonotype with a few counts. V and J are TRBV6-2 or TRBV6-3 and TRBJ1-1; the match to TRBD1 covers 7 bases. J gave up 11 bases and V 5 bases, and 8 bases lay outside the gene matches. There are 12 residues in the CDR3. CDR1 and CDR2 from the germline V gene are MNHEY and SVGEGT. This CDR3 reads CASSPRDSTAFF. CDR3 in DNA: TGTGCCAGCAGTCCCCGGGACAGCACCGCTTTCTTT.

This sequence joins TRBV12-3 or TRBV12-4 and TRBJ2-3; D gene unclear. V lost 3 bases to trimming and J lost 10 bases, with 17 bases between them. The CDR3 consists of 14 residues. The CDR3 is CASSFLGQAEAQYF. CDR3 nucleotides: TGTGCCAGCAGTTTCCTAGGCCAAGCCGAGGCGCAGTATTTT.

This clonotype was recorded many times. The chain carries TRBV7-6 and TRBJ2-3; no firm D call. V lost 1 base and J 2 bases, leaving 10 bases between the germline ends. The CDR3 runs to 15 residues. Looked up from germline, CDR1 is SGHVS and CDR2 is FNYEAQ. The DNA for the CDR3 is TGTGCCAGCAGCTTAGTACTGGAAAACACAGATACGCAGTATTTT. Encoded protein: CASSLVLENTDTQYF.

This clonotype appeared a few times. The chain employs TRBV6-4 and TRBJ2-3; either TRBD1 or TRBD2 may supply D (6 bases each). Per germline, CDR1 MRHNA and CDR2 SNTAGT. Trimming removed 5 bases from V and 3 bases from J, with 18 bases in between. The CDR3 consists of 16 residues. Here the CDR3 DNA reads TGTGCCAGCAGTCCCTCCTGGGGGGCCGTGACAGATACGCAGTATTTT. Translating it yields CASSPSWGAVTDTQYF.

This clonotype came up many times. V gene TRBV7-9 combines with J gene TRBJ1-4; 7 bases align to TRBD1. CDR1 is SEHNR, CDR2 FQNEAQ, per germline (reference sequence). The V segment lost 5 bases and the J segment 5 bases; nucleotides outside the gene matches: 5. The CDR3 has 14 amino acids. The CDR3 sequence is CASSRLTGNEKLFF. CDR3 coding DNA: TGTGCCAGCAGCCGCCTGACAGGGAATGAAAAACTGTTTTTT.

This clonotype was observed a handful of times. The chain links TRBV5-5 to TRBJ2-7; a possible D gene is TRBD1 (6 bases). There are 14 residues in the CDR3. V was trimmed by 4 bases and J by 1 base, leaving 12 bases between them. CDR1 is SGHKS, CDR2 YYEKEE, per germline (reference sequence). The CDR3 nucleotides are TGTGCCAGCAGCCCGACAGGAGATTCCTACGAGCAGTACTTC. It encodes CASSPTGDSYEQYF.

This clonotype was seen more than once but under ten times. The CDR3 sequence: CASSQHGTGVLNQPQHF. The CDR3 DNA reads as TGCGCCAGCAGCCAGCACGGGACAGGGGTTCTCAATCAGCCCCAGCATTTT. The chain joins TRBV4-1 to TRBJ1-5, with 10 bases identical to TRBD1. This CDR3 region has 17 residues. Germline V gene data show CDR1 as MGHRA and CDR2 as YSYEKL. V lost 3 bases and J lost 3; bases outside the gene matches: 8.

The J gene is TRBJ2-7, the V gene TRBV12-3 or TRBV12-4; D is ambiguous. V was clipped by 7 bases and J by 6 bases, with 13 bases between them. This CDR3 spans 12 amino acids. CDR3 amino acids: CASTGQSGEQYF. The CDR3 DNA follows: TGTGCCAGCACTGGGCAGTCCGGCGAGCAGTACTTC.

This clonotype was seen more than once but under ten times. This chain joins TRBV19 and TRBJ2-3, with D possibly being TRBD1 (6 bases). This CDR3 comprises 14 residues. Per germline, CDR1 LNHDA and CDR2 SQIVND (reference sequence). V lost 7 bases to trimming and J lost 7 bases, with 18 bases between them. The CDR3 region is CASKVPGVSNTQYF. The CDR3 region has the DNA TGTGCCAGTAAGGTTCCAGGGGTCTCGAATACGCAGTATTTT.

V is TRBV15 and J is TRBJ2-1, with 11 nucleotides matching TRBD2. The J segment lost 3 bases and the V segment lost 5 bases, leaving 3 bases of the junction unmatched. This CDR3 region has 15 residues. Germline CDR1 LNHNV, CDR2 YYDKDF (reference sequence). The CDR3, as DNA: TGTGCCACCAGCGAACTAGCGGGAGACTACAATGAGCAGTTCTTC. Protein product: CATSELAGDYNEQFF. Looking up the rest from reference TRBV15 and TRBJ2-1 gives the full variable domain: DAMVIQNPRYQVTQFGKPVTLSCSQTLNHNVMYWYQQKSSQAPKLLFHYYDKDFNNEADTPDNFQSRRPNTSFCFLDIRSPGLGDTAMYLCATSELAGDYNEQFFGPGTRLTVL.

As for this clonotype: A much larger clone sits a single nucleotide away, making a read error possible. The chain employs TRBV7-2 and TRBJ1-6, with 7 positions matching TRBD1. J lost 8 bases, V lost 0 bases, and 13 bases had no gene match. The CDR3 covers 18 residues. CDR1 is SGHTA, CDR2 FQGNSA, per germline. The CDR3 sequence: CASSLAQGSFRWDSPLHF. CDR3 nucleotides: TGTGCCAGCAGCTTAGCACAGGGGTCGTTTAGATGGGATTCACCCCTCCACTTT.

This clonotype turned up a few times. The chain couples TRBV7-8 to TRBJ2-5; 7 bases map to TRBD1. The V gene's germline CDR1 is SGHVS and CDR2 FQNEAQ. This CDR3 is 16 amino acids long. With V trimmed by 1 base and J by 5 bases, 10 bases remained unmatched. CDR3 nucleotide sequence: TGTGCCAGCAGCTTAGATCTTATAGGGGGCAGGGAGACCCAGTACTTC. This encodes CASSLDLIGGRETQYF. Based on the CDR3 plus reference TRBV7-8 and TRBJ2-5, the full variable domain is GAGVSQSPRYKVAKRGQDVALRCDPISGHVSLFWYQQALGQGPEFLTYFQNEAQLDKSGLPSDRFFAERPEGSVSTLKIQRTQQEDSAVYLCASSLDLIGGRETQYFGPGTRLLVL.

There are many counts of this clonotype. The J gene is TRBJ2-7, the V gene TRBV4-1; TRBD1 matches 7 bases. Per the germline V gene, CDR1 is MGHRA and CDR2 is YSYEKL. Trimming cost V 1 base and J 2 bases; bases outside gene matches: 5. The CDR3 runs to 15 residues. CDR3 residues: CASSQVGTDTYEQYF. In DNA form, the CDR3 reads TGCGCCAGCAGCCAAGTGGGGACAGATACCTACGAGCAGTACTTC.

This clonotype was seen many times. This chain connects TRBV6-5 to TRBJ2-1, with TRBD2 identical over 9 bases. Germline V gene lookup returns CDR1 MNHEY and CDR2 SVGAGI. The CDR3 extends over 16 amino acids. J gave up 8 bases and V 0 bases, and 8 bases lay outside the gene matches. CDR3: CASSYSFGSGSDEQFF. CDR3 DNA: TGTGCCAGCAGTTACTCATTTGGTAGCGGGAGTGATGAGCAGTTCTTC.